The present entry profiles one T cell receptor beta chain with its context. The data were taken from a study of T cell changes during pregnancy in multiple sclerosis. Only in-frame clones appear in the TCRdb table, and some are missing; sequencing was by immunoSEQ multiplex PCR. In the table there are about 50,000 clones, approximately 90% of which are singletons. Trimming took 2 bases from V and 7 from J, leaving 9 bases between them. CDR3 size: 14 residues. Germline CDR1 reads SGHTA; CDR2 reads FQGTGA. Sequencing was performed on CD8+ T cells from peripheral blood mononuclear cells, taken after pregnancy. The TCR sequence derives from a female donor with multiple sclerosis, enrolled in a pregnancy study. V usage is TRBV7-3 and J usage is TRBJ1-6; D might be TRBD1 (5 bases). CDR3 nucleotides: TGTGCCAGCAGCTTAGAAGGGGCGAATTCACCCCTCCACTTT. It codes for CASSLEGANSPLHF.